The present entry profiles one T cell receptor (beta chain) with its context. Authors' processing steps: Estimated nucleated cell counts came from reference gene primer amplification. This table comes from immunoSEQ multiplex PCR, and its TCRdb copy is limited to in-frame clones, with some not included. V, J and clone size reflect that table, while D and trimming were determined from the DNA. The table lists about 240,000 clones, approximately 86% of them singletons. This sample was included in a study of blood T cell repertoires in COVID-19. Study information: The United States, Italy and Spain supplied acute and convalescent COVID-19 samples. PBMCs, B-cell-depleted T cells, or T cells provided the cDNA or gDNA that made up the material.

The CDR3 has 15 residues. CDR1 and CDR2 from the germline V gene are MDHEN and SYDVKM. V lost 4 bases, J lost 8 bases, and 9 bases stayed unmatched. The chain has TRBV28 and TRBJ2-1; 9 bases are a match to TRBD1. The sequence derives from a man aged 60 to 69 who had recovered from COVID-19. The specimen sequenced was peripheral blood. The CDR3 sequence is CASSSPRTGDDEQFF. The CDR3 nucleotides read TGTGCCAGCAGTTCGCCCAGGACAGGGGACGATGAGCAGTTCTTC. Full variable domain (outside the CDR3, taken from reference TRBV28 and TRBJ2-1): DVKVTQSSRYLVKRTGEKVFLECVQDMDHENMFWYRQDPGLGLRLIYFSYDVKMKEKGDIPEGYSVSREKKERFSLILESASTNQTSMYLCASSSPRTGDDEQFFGPGTRLTVL.